These T cell receptor beta chains were read from a single sample in a study of cytomegalovirus exposure and HLA in healthy donors. Clones were sequenced by immunoSEQ multiplex PCR, and TCRdb holds only the in-frame ones, with some missing. The table includes 150,000 to 200,000 clones, around four fifths detected once. The specimen was PBMCs. These receptors originate from a woman in her forties or fifties in good health and CMV-seropositive. Each CDR3 is given without its conserved first and last residue. Only part of the rows carry a size: once, few, many, or a class if the clone is expanded.

V: TRBV19
size: NA
J: TRBJ1-2
CDR3: ASSDTVLNYGYT

V: TRBV2
size: NA
J: TRBJ2-1
CDR3: ASQERAGVYNEQF

V: TRBV28
size: once
J: TRBJ1-2
CDR3: ASSLWDKNGYT

V: TRBV18
size: NA
J: TRBJ2-2
CDR3: ASSPGLAGTGELF

V: TRBV4-2
size: once
J: TRBJ2-3
CDR3: ASSQDWTSGRDTQY

V: TRBV15
size: NA
J: TRBJ2-3
CDR3: ATSREAADTQY

V: TRBV7-9
size: NA
J: TRBJ1-2
CDR3: ASSLTGGDGYT

V: TRBV19
size: few
J: TRBJ2-7
CDR3: ASNPSGSMAGEQY

V: TRBV15
size: NA
J: TRBJ2-6
CDR3: ATRREGANVLT

V: TRBV21-1
size: NA
J: TRBJ1-5
CDR3: ASSHRGLGYNQPQH

V: TRBV18
size: NA
J: TRBJ2-2
CDR3: ASSPMQAGANTGELF

V: TRBV4-3
size: NA
J: TRBJ1-6
CDR3: ASKGQKNSPLH

V: TRBV30
size: NA
J: TRBJ2-5
CDR3: AWGGTGQMTQY

V: TRBV6-5
size: NA
J: TRBJ2-5
CDR3: ASSYGTGGNGETQY

V: TRBV25-1
size: NA
J: TRBJ1-1
CDR3: ASSRDRAEAF

V: TRBV18
size: NA
J: TRBJ2-7
CDR3: ASSGTPYEQY

V: TRBV30
size: NA
J: TRBJ2-1
CDR3: AWRSGLYNEQF